The clone carrying this T cell receptor (beta chain) was seen ten or more times. The V end was cut by 3 bases, the J end by 5 bases, with 11 bases between. The CDR3 is made up of 14 amino acids. Germline V gives CDR1 LNHDA, CDR2 SQIVND (reference sequence). Assay: immunoSEQ multiplex PCR; the TCRdb copy retains only in-frame clones and omits some. The sample contains over a million clones, about 84% of which appear only once. The sample originates from a study of shared clonotypes between healthy human individuals. The chain couples TRBV19 to TRBJ1-5, with D maybe TRBD1 (5 bases). Input material: memory CD4+ T cells from PBMCs. As to subset: CD45RA-negative fraction. The TCR comes from a man younger than 35 in good health. Some clones in this sample may be carry-over from other donors' samples. CDR3 protein: CASSIPGADQPQHF. The CDR3 DNA is TGTGCCAGTAGTATCCCCGGGGCGGATCAGCCCCAGCATTTT. The full variable domain, rest sourced from reference TRBV19 and TRBJ1-5, is DGGITQSPKYLFRKEGQNVTLSCEQNLNHDAMYWYRQDPGQGLRLIYYSQIVNDFQKGDIAEGYSVSREKKESFPLTVTSAQKNPTAFYLCASSIPGADQPQHFGDGTRLSIL.